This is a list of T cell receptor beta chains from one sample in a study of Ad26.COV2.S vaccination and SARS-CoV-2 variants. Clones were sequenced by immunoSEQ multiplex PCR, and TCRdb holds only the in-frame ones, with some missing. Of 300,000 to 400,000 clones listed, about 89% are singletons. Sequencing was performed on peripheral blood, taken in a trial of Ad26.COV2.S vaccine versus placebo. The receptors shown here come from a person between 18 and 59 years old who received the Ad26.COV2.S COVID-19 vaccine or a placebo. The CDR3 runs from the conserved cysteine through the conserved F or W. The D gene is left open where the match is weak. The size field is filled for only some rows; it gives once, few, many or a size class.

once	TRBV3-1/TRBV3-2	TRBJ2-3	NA	CASSHPGRGPDTQYF	TGTGCCAGCAGCCATCCCGGACGGGGCCCAGATACGCAGTATTTT
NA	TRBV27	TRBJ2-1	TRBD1	CASSSYTGADEQFF	TGTGCCAGCAGTTCATATACAGGGGCGGATGAGCAGTTCTTC
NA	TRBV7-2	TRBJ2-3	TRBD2	CASSQRLAGGGTDTQYF	TGTGCCAGCAGCCAAAGACTAGCGGGAGGCGGCACAGATACGCAGTATTTT
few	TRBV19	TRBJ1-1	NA	CASSIVDRNTEAFF	TGTGCCAGTAGTATCGTGGACAGGAACACTGAAGCTTTCTTT
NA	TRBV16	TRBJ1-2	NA	CASSQSLNAYGYTF	TGTGCCAGCAGCCAATCCCTTAACGCCTATGGCTACACCTTC
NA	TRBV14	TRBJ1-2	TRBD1	CASSWDSNYGYTF	TGTGCCAGCAGCTGGGACAGCAACTATGGCTACACCTTC
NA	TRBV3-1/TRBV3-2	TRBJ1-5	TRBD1	CASSRQGAGNQPQHF	TGTGCCAGCAGTCGACAGGGGGCGGGTAATCAGCCCCAGCATTTT
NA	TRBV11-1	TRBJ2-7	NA	CASSLADYYEQYF	TGTGCCAGCAGCTTAGCGGACTACTACGAGCAGTACTTC
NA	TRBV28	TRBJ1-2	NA	CASRKQGGFGGYTF	TGTGCCAGCAGGAAACAGGGTGGGTTCGGTGGCTACACCTTC
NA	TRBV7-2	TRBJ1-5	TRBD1	CASSSMTGGNQPQHF	TGTGCCAGCAGCTCCATGACAGGGGGCAATCAGCCCCAGCATTTT
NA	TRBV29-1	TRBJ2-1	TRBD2	CSVILGLAGGEQFF	TGCAGCGTTATCCTGGGACTAGCGGGAGGTGAGCAGTTCTTC
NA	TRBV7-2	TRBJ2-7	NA	CASSLNLISYEQYF	TGTGCCAGCAGCTTAAATCTAATCTCCTACGAGCAGTACTTC
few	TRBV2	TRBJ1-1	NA	CASSVENGGGEAFF	TGTGCCAGCAGTGTTGAGAACGGGGGCGGCGAAGCTTTCTTT
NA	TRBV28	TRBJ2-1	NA	CASSFSGGLYNEQFF	TGTGCCAGCAGTTTTTCAGGGGGACTCTACAATGAGCAGTTCTTC
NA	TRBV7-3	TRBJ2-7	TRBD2	CASSLTTSGGQKYF	TGTGCCAGCAGCTTAACGACTAGCGGGGGGCAGAAGTACTTC
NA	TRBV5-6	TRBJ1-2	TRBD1	CASSLLAGQNYGYTF	TGTGCCAGCAGCTTGCTTGCGGGACAGAACTATGGCTACACCTTC
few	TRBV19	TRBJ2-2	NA	CASTKEGVLTGELFF	TGTGCCAGTACCAAGGAGGGGGTTTTAACCGGGGAGCTGTTTTTT
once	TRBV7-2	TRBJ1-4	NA	CASSLVGGEGEKLFF	TGTGCCAGCAGCTTAGTGGGGGGGGAGGGAGAAAAACTGTTTTTT
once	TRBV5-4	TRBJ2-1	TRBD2	CASSLRASGSYEQFF	TGTGCCAGCAGCTTGAGGGCTAGCGGGAGTTATGAGCAGTTCTTC
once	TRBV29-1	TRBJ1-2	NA	CSALLRDPHGYTF	TGCAGCGCCCTGTTGAGGGATCCCCATGGCTACACCTTC
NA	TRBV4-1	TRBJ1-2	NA	CASSPEGARHGYTF	TGCGCCAGCAGCCCCGAGGGAGCCCGTCATGGCTACACCTTC
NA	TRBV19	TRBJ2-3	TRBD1	CASGTDLLGTGVTDTQYF	TGTGCCAGTGGGACAGATCTACTCGGGACAGGTGTCACAGATACGCAGTATTTT
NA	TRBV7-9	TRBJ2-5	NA	CASSSTVQETQYF	TGTGCCAGCAGCTCGACAGTTCAAGAGACCCAGTACTTC
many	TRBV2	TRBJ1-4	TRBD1	CASGTENEKLFF	TGTGCCAGCGGGACAGAGAATGAAAAACTGTTTTTT
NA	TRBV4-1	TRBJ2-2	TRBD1	CASSQDLKYGYGTGRYTGELFF	TGCGCCAGCAGCCAAGATTTGAAGTATGGTTACGGGACAGGGAGGTACACCGGGGAGCTGTTTTTT
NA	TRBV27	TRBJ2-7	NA	CASSQSDGSYEQYF	TGTGCCAGCAGTCAATCCGACGGATCCTACGAGCAGTACTTC
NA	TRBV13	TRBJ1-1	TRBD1	CASSLRQGRLLYGGSTEAFF	TGTGCCAGCAGCTTACGACAGGGACGACTGCTCTACGGAGGGAGCACTGAAGCTTTCTTT
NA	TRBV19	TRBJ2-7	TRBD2	CASSEGTRNEQYF	TGTGCCAGTAGTGAGGGGACTAGAAACGAGCAGTACTTC
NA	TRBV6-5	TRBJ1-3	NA	CASRLGQSGNTIYF	TGTGCCAGCCGATTAGGACAGTCGGGAAACACCATATATTTT
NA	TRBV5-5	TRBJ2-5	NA	CASSLGGLAQAGTQYF	TGTGCCAGCAGCTTGGGAGGGCTAGCCCAAGCAGGGACCCAGTACTTC
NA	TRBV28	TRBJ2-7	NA	CASSLPGTSSYEQYF	TGTGCCAGCAGTTTACCGGGGACAAGCTCCTACGAGCAGTACTTC
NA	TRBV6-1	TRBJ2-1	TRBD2	CASSDLLAGGYNEQFF	TGTGCCAGCAGTGACCTACTAGCGGGGGGTTACAATGAGCAGTTCTTC
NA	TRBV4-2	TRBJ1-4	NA	CASSLGQRDEKLFF	TGTGCCAGCAGCCTTGGCCAGAGGGATGAAAAACTGTTTTTT
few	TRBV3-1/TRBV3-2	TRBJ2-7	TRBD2	CASSRRGGYYEQYF	TGTGCCAGCAGCCGCCGGGGGGGTTACTACGAGCAGTACTTC
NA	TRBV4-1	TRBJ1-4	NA	CASSHPGGEKLFF	TGCGCCAGCAGCCACCCGGGCGGCGAAAAACTGTTTTTT
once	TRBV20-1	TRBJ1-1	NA	CSASLFGQGNTEAFF	TGCAGTGCTAGTTTATTCGGGCAGGGGAACACTGAAGCTTTCTTT
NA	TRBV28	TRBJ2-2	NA	CASSWGGTGGGELFF	TGTGCCAGCAGTTGGGGGGGCACAGGAGGCGGGGAGCTGTTTTTT
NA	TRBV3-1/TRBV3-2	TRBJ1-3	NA	CASSQGSPISGNTIYF	TGTGCCAGCAGCCAAGGCTCACCGATATCTGGAAACACCATATATTTT
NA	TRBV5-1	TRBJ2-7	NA	CASSLWSSSYEQYF	TGCGCCAGCAGCTTGTGGTCTAGCTCCTACGAGCAGTACTTC
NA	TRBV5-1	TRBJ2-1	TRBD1	CASSEGQGVYNEQFF	TGCGCCAGCAGCGAGGGACAGGGGGTCTACAATGAGCAGTTCTTC
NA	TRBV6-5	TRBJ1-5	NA	CASRPGTFNQPQHF	TGTGCCAGCAGACCCGGGACGTTCAATCAGCCCCAGCATTTT
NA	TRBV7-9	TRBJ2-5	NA	CASRSVDGEKETQYF	TGTGCCAGCAGGTCGGTGGATGGGGAGAAAGAGACCCAGTACTTC
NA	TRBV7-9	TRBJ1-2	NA	CASSLDRKLWGYTF	TGTGCCAGCAGCTTAGACAGGAAGCTGTGGGGCTACACCTTC
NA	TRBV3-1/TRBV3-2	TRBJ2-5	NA	CASSQGGTQETQYF	TGTGCCAGCAGCCAGGGGGGAACACAAGAGACCCAGTACTTC
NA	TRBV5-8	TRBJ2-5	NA	CASSLGRGRETQYF	TGTGCCAGCAGCTTAGGTAGGGGTAGAGAGACCCAGTACTTC
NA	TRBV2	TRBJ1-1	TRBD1	CASRDRGRNTEAFF	TGTGCCAGCAGGGACAGGGGGCGAAACACTGAAGCTTTCTTT
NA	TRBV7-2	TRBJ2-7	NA	CASSLGPGRSSYEQYF	TGTGCCAGCAGCTTAGGACCGGGCCGTAGCTCCTACGAGCAGTACTTC
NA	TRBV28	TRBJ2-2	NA	CASSYLEELFF	TGTGCCAGCAGTTACCTGGAAGAGCTGTTTTTT
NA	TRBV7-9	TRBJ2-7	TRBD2	CASSLTRGGWEQYF	TGTGCCAGCAGCTTAACTCGCGGGGGGTGGGAGCAGTACTTC
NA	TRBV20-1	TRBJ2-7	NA	CSASDRSSYEQYF	TGCAGTGCTAGTGACAGGAGCTCCTACGAGCAGTACTTC
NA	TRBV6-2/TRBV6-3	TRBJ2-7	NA	CASSYSGGARYEQYF	TGTGCCAGCAGTTACTCGGGGGGGGCGAGGTACGAGCAGTACTTC
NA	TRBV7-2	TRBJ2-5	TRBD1	CASSLDREETQYF	TGTGCCAGCAGCCTAGACAGGGAAGAGACCCAGTACTTC